This TCR beta chain is from a study of regulatory T cells in long-lasting Graves disease. This clonotype was detected only once. Antigen unknown. The likely explanation is a read error, given a far larger clone one base away. Through Arm-PCR of CDR3 regions and iRepertoire HTBI primers, TCR beta libraries were built. TCRdb fed the multiplex PCR reads into MiXCR, producing one record per CDR3 protein. This table holds about 240,000 distinct CDR3 sequences, around 20% found once. Time point in this sample: newly diagnosed GD, antithyroid drugs for less than 3 months. PBMC RNA was the source of the TCR library. Study-wide results and caveats: The persistent group shared about 2,600 public clonotypes, more than the approximately 890 shared by new patients.

Per germline, CDR1 SGHAT and CDR2 FQDESV (reference sequence). CDR3 length equals 13 residues. The chain links TRBV11-1 to TRBJ2-1; D may match TRBD1 or TRBD2 (6 bases each). Judging by the DNA end, TRBJ2-5 fits better; the J call may be wrong. This specimen was peripheral blood mononuclear cells (PBMCs), taken at new diagnosis, from a patient treated with antithyroid drugs. This TCR derives from a female donor with Graves disease. CDR3 region: CASSFWGAETQYF. The CDR3 bases are TGTGCCAGCAGCTTTTGGGGGGCTGAGACCCAGTACTTC.